This T cell receptor beta chain was sequenced for a study of shared clonotypes between healthy human individuals. As for the study in general: Every donor yielded three CD4 naive, three CD4 memory, two CD8 naive and one CD8 memory plate.

The J segment lost 4 bases and the V segment lost 7 bases, leaving 9 bases of the junction unmatched. Germline CDR1 reads SEHNR; CDR2 reads FQNEAQ (reference sequence). CDR3 length: 14 residues. Only CD45RO-negative cells positively selected for CCR7 counted as naive CD8 cells, so terminally differentiated effector memory CD45RA+ cells were excluded. All the donors were Caucasian adults who lived in Nashville, Tennessee. Sequenced by immunoSEQ multiplex PCR; TCRdb stores in-frame clones only, minus some. This sample yields about 2.2 million clones, of which roughly 93% are seen a single time; around 1.8% belongs to the top ten. The study's findings and limits: An anticipated effect of sequencing depth on clonotype sharing among donors was recognized. Non-shared clonotypes displayed generation probabilities falling below those of clonotypes present in all four donors.

A few counts support this clone. Its antigen is still unknown. The J gene is TRBJ1-2, the V gene TRBV7-9; 7 bases line up with TRBD1. The source of this sequence is a man aged 18 to 30 in good health. Some clones in this sample may be carry-over from other donors' samples. The sample consisted of naive CD8+ T cells from PBMCs. The DNA of the CDR3 is TGTGCCAGCACTATCGGGGACAGTCTCTATGGCTACACCTTC. Its protein is CASTIGDSLYGYTF.